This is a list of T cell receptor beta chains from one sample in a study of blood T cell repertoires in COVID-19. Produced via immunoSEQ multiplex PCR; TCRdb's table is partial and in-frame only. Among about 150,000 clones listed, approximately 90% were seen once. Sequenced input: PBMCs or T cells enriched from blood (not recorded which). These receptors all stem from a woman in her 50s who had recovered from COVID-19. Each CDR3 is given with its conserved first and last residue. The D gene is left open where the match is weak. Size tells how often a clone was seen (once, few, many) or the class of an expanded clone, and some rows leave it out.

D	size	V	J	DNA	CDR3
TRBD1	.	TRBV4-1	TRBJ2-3	TGCGCCAGCAGCCAGGCGACAGGGGCTGTTGATACGCAGTATTTT	CASSQATGAVDTQYF
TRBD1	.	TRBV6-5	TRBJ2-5	TGTGCCAGCAGGGACTCCTGGGACAGGGGAGAGACCCAGTACTTC	CASRDSWDRGETQYF
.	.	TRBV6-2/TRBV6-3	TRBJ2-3	TGTGCCAGCAGTTTTCCCGTGGTAGCTCAACACACAGATACGCAGTATTTT	CASSFPVVAQHTDTQYF
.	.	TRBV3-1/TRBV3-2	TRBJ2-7	TGTGCCAGCAGCCTCCGGACAGCCTACGAGCAGTACTTC	CASSLRTAYEQYF
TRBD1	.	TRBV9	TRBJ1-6	TGTGCCAGCAGCACAGGACAGGGAAACAATTCACCCCTCCACTTT	CASSTGQGNNSPLHF
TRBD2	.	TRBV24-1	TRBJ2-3	TGTGCCACCAGTGATCCACTAGCGGGGGGGACAGATACGCAGTATTTT	CATSDPLAGGTDTQYF
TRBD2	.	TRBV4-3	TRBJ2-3	TGCGCCAGCAGCCGCCGACTAGCGGGGGGGACAGATACGCAGTATTTT	CASSRRLAGGTDTQYF
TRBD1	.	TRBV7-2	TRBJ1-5	TGTGCCAGCAGCTTTCAGGGGGCAAATCAGCCCCAGCATTTT	CASSFQGANQPQHF
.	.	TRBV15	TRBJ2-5	TGTGCCACCAGCAGAGATAGAGGGTTTGAGACCCAGTACTTC	CATSRDRGFETQYF
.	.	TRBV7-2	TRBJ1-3	TGTGCCAGCAGCAGGGGGGGAAACACCATATATTTT	CASSRGGNTIYF
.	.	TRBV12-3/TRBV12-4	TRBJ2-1	TGTGCCAGCAGTTTGGCCGCCAATGAGCAGTTCTTC	CASSLAANEQFF
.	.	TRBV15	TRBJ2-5	TGTGCCACCAGCACACCCTCGACAGGAGGAGAGACCCAGTACTTC	CATSTPSTGGETQYF
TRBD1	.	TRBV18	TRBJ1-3	TGTGCCAGCGTACAGGGGGCGAGCTCTGGAAACACCATATATTTT	CASVQGASSGNTIYF
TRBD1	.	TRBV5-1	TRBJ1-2	TGCGCCAGCAGCGCGGACAGGGGCTATGGCTACACCTTC	CASSADRGYGYTF
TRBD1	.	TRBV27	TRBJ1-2	TGTGCCAGCAGTTTATCAGGGGGCCCGGCGACGTTC	CASSLSGGPATF
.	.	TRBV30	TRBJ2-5	TGTGCCTGGAGTGCTCTAGGAAAGGGGTTCGGGACCCAGTACTTC	CAWSALGKGFGTQYF
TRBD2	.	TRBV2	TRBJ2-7	TGTGCCAGCAGGACTAGCGGCAGATACGAGCAGTACTTC	CASRTSGRYEQYF
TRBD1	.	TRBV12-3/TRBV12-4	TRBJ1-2	TGTGCCAGCAGTAACATCGGACAGGGCGGCTACACCTTC	CASSNIGQGGYTF
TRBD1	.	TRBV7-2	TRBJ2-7	TGTGCCAGCAGCCCGATCGACAGGGGCCACGAGCAGTACTTC	CASSPIDRGHEQYF
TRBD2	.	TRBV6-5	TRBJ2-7	TGTGCCAGCAGCAGGGGACTAGCGGGAATTTACGAGCAGTACTTC	CASSRGLAGIYEQYF
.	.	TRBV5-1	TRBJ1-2	TGCGCCAGCAGCTCAGAGGGAATGGACAACTATGGCTACACCTTC	CASSSEGMDNYGYTF
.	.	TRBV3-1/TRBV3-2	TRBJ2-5	TGTGCCAGCAGCCTAAGCGTGCGAGGGGAGACCCAGTACTTC	CASSLSVRGETQYF
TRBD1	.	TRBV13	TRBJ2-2	TGTGCCAGCAGCTTCGGGACAGGGGCTTTTAACACCGGGGAGCTGTTTTTT	CASSFGTGAFNTGELFF
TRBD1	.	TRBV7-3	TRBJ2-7	TGTGCCAGCAGCCCAGGACAGGGCTACGAGCAGTACTTC	CASSPGQGYEQYF
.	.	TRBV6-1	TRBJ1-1	TGTGCCAGCAGCAGAACAGTGAACACTGAAGCTTTCTTT	CASSRTVNTEAFF
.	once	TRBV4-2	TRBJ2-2	TGTGCCAGCAGCCAAGGAATTCCCGCGGGCACCGGGGAGCTGTTTTTT	CASSQGIPAGTGELFF
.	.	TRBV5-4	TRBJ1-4	TGTGCCAGCAGCTTGGGGGGGGGTGGAATAGGTGAAAAACTGTTTTTT	CASSLGGGGIGEKLFF
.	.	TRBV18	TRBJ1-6	TGTGCCAGCTCAGACTTCGAGGATTCACCCCTCCACTTT	CASSDFEDSPLHF
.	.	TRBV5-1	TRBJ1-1	TGCGCCAGCAGCTCCACTCGCATGAACACTGAAGCTTTCTTT	CASSSTRMNTEAFF
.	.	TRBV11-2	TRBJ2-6	TGTGCCAGCAGCTTAGAACGGGTCCCTTTTGGGGCCAACGTCCTGACTTTC	CASSLERVPFGANVLTF
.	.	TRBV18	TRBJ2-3	TGTGCCAGCTCTCTAGGAAACTCAGATACGCAGTATTTT	CASSLGNSDTQYF
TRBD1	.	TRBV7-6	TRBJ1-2	TGTGCCAGCAGCGCTGGGACAGGGATCAGTGGGGGGGGCTACACCTTC	CASSAGTGISGGGYTF
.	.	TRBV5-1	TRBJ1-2	TGCGCCAGCACCGTCGAACGGGGAAGTTCGAATGGCTACACCTTC	CASTVERGSSNGYTF
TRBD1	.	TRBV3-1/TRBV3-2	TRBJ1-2	TGTGCCAGCAGCCGGCCTAGGACAGGGGGATTCTATGGCTACACCTTC	CASSRPRTGGFYGYTF
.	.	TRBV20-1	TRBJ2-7	TGCAGTGTCAATGGCCCCTACGAGCAGTACTTC	CSVNGPYEQYF
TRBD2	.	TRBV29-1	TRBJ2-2	TGCAGCGTTGAACGGGGGGGCCGCACCGGGGAGCTGTTTTTT	CSVERGGRTGELFF
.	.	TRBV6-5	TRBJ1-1	TGTGCCAGCAGTTTCTACTTAGGAAGGGGGAACACTGAAGCTTTCTTT	CASSFYLGRGNTEAFF
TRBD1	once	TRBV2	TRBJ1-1	TGTGCCAGATGGGACAGGGGTCGGACTGAAGCTTTCTTT	CARWDRGRTEAFF
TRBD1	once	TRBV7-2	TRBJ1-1	TGTGCCAGCAGCTTAGAGGGGCCAGGGGGCGTTGCGAAAACTGAAGCTTTCTTT	CASSLEGPGGVAKTEAFF
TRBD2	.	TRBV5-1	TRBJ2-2	TGCGCCAGCAGCCAGACTAGCGGGGGCCCCGGCACCGGGGAGCTGTTTTTT	CASSQTSGGPGTGELFF
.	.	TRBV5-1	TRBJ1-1	TGCGCCAGCAGCTTGGGCGGGGAGGTCGCTGAAGCTTTCTTT	CASSLGGEVAEAFF
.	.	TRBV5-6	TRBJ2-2	TGTGCCAGCAGCTTGGCCGTTTCAGGCACCGGGGAGCTGTTTTTT	CASSLAVSGTGELFF
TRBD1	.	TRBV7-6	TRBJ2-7	TGTGCCAGCAGCTTGGGTCCGGACAGGGGTAGCGAGCAGTACTTC	CASSLGPDRGSEQYF
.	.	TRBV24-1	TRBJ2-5	TGTGCCACCAGTGACCGAGGGACACTTCAAGAGACCCAGTACTTC	CATSDRGTLQETQYF
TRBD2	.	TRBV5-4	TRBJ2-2	TGTGCCAGCAGCCCGGGACTAGCGGCCCGCACCGGGGAGCTGTTTTTT	CASSPGLAARTGELFF
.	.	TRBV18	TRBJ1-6	TGTGCCAGCTCACCAGCAGGGCAAAATTCACCCCTCCACTTT	CASSPAGQNSPLHF
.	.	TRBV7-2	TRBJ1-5	TGTGCCAGCAGCTTAGTCACGACAGCGAATCAGCCCCAGCATTTT	CASSLVTTANQPQHF
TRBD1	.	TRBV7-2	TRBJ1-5	TGTGCCAGCAGCCCGGGACAGGGGAATCAGCCCCAGCATTTT	CASSPGQGNQPQHF
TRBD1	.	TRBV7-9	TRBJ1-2	TGTGCCAGCAGCTCTCACAGGGGCGATTATGGCTACACCTTC	CASSSHRGDYGYTF
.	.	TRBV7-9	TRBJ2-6	TGTGCCAGCAGCTTAGCGAAGGGACTGATCTCTGGGGCCAACGTCCTGACTTTC	CASSLAKGLISGANVLTF